This T cell receptor beta chain comes out of a study of cytomegalovirus exposure and HLA in healthy donors. Study results and limitations: As a later analysis revealed, most CMV-associated TCR beta chains appeared HLA-restricted. Earlier findings revealed that most TCR beta V segments proved productive either about 90% or about 30% of the time. When analyzed later, the rates of TCR association showed variation by HLA locus, with DRB1 the most and HLA-C the fewest. Across all donors, roughly uniform sequencing depth was an assumption of the presence/absence analyses.

The PCR contained 60 Vbeta and 13 Jbeta primers. Sequenced by immunoSEQ multiplex PCR; TCRdb stores in-frame clones only, minus some. The table records approximately 100,000 clones, over 60% of them present only once. As for this clone: Its antigen is still unknown.

The CDR3 loop spans 13 amino acids. The V end lost 1 base, the J end lost 9 bases, and 7 bases lay between the germline ends. The V gene's germline CDR1 is LNHDA and CDR2 SQIVND (reference sequence). Material for sequencing was PBMCs. The V and J genes are TRBV19 and TRBJ1-6, with D hard to call. The receptor was isolated from a human donor in good health. CDR3 DNA: TGTGCCAGTAGTATAGCTAATTCTTCACCCCTCCACTTT. Translation gives CASSIANSSPLHF.